This is a list of T cell receptor beta chains from one sample in a study of regulatory T cells in long-lasting Graves disease. MiXCR was run by TCRdb on the multiplex PCR reads, yielding one entry per CDR3 protein. The table records around 500,000 distinct CDR3 sequences, around 20% of them present only once. The sequencing used peripheral blood mononuclear cells (PBMCs), collected when the disease was refractory, from a patient treated with antithyroid drugs. These receptors were collected from a female donor with Graves disease. Each CDR3 is given with its conserved first and last residue. The D gene is left open where the match is weak. For some rows the clone size is stated as once, few or many, or as a class when expanded; others skip it.

D gene: TRBD1
clone size: few
J gene: TRBJ2-2
V gene: TRBV28
CDR3 protein: CATLPGQGVTGELFF
CDR3 DNA: TGTGCCACTCTCCCCGGACAGGGGGTAACCGGGGAGCTGTTTTTT

D gene: .
clone size: .
J gene: TRBJ1-3
V gene: TRBV7-2
CDR3 protein: CASSLGLNSGNTIYF
CDR3 DNA: TGTGCCAGCAGCTTAGGACTTAACTCTGGAAACACCATATATTTT

D gene: TRBD1
clone size: many
J gene: TRBJ2-7
V gene: TRBV28
CDR3 protein: CASSLDLGTGKVEQYF
CDR3 DNA: TGTGCCAGCAGTTTGGACCTTGGGACAGGAAAAGTCGAGCAGTACTTC

D gene: .
clone size: few
J gene: TRBJ1-2
V gene: TRBV7-2
CDR3 protein: CASSSGPWTGGGYTF
CDR3 DNA: TGTGCCAGCAGCTCCGGGCCGTGGACCGGAGGGGGCTACACCTTC

D gene: TRBD1
clone size: .
J gene: TRBJ2-7
V gene: TRBV5-5
CDR3 protein: CASSLVVPGQGNSYEQYF
CDR3 DNA: TGTGCCAGCAGCTTGGTTGTACCGGGACAGGGAAACTCCTACGAGCAGTACTTC

D gene: .
clone size: many
J gene: TRBJ1-1
V gene: TRBV28
CDR3 protein: CASIDRNTEAFF
CDR3 DNA: TGTGCCAGCATCGACAGGAACACTGAAGCTTTCTTT

D gene: .
clone size: many
J gene: TRBJ2-7
V gene: TRBV20-1
CDR3 protein: CSGTGEFHEQYF
CDR3 DNA: TGCAGTGGAACGGGAGAGTTCCACGAGCAGTACTTC

D gene: TRBD1
clone size: .
J gene: TRBJ2-6
V gene: TRBV6-2/TRBV6-3
CDR3 protein: CASSNYRDRGSGANVLTF
CDR3 DNA: TGTGCCAGCAGTAACTACCGGGACAGGGGGTCCGGGGCCAACGTCCTGACTTTC

D gene: .
clone size: many
J gene: TRBJ2-5
V gene: TRBV25-1
CDR3 protein: CASSEFGMGETQYF
CDR3 DNA: TGTGCCAGCAGTGAATTCGGAATGGGGGAGACCCAGTACTTC

D gene: .
clone size: many
J gene: TRBJ1-6
V gene: TRBV28
CDR3 protein: CASSPLLAYGSPLHF
CDR3 DNA: TGTGCCAGCAGTCCCCTTTTGGCCTACGGTTCACCCCTCCACTTT